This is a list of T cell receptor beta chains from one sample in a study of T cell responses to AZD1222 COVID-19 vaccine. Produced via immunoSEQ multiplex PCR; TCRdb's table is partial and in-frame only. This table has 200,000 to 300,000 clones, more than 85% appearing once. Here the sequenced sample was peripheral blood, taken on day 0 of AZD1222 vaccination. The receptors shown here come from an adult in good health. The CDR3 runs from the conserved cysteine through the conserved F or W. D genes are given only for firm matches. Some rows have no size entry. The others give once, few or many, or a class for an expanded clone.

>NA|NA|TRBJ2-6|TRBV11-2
TGTGCCAGCAGCTTTTACAGTGGGGCCAACGTCCTGACTTTC
CASSFYSGANVLTF
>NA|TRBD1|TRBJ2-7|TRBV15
TGTGCCACCAGCCCGACAGGGTCCTACGAGCAGTACTTC
CATSPTGSYEQYF
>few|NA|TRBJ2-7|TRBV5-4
TGTGCCAGCAGCTTGGGTGGGCAGGGAGGCTACGAGCAGTACTTC
CASSLGGQGGYEQYF
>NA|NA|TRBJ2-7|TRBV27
TGTGCCAGCAGTTTTTGGCCCGGGGAGCAGTACTTC
CASSFWPGEQYF
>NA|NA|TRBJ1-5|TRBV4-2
TGTGCCAGCAGCCACCGAGCGGGCAATCAGCCCCAGCATTTT
CASSHRAGNQPQHF
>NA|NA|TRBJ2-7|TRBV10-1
TGCGCCAGCAGTGCAGGGAGCTCCTACGAGCAGTACTTC
CASSAGSSYEQYF
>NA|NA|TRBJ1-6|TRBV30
TGTGCCTGGAGCCCCGACAGGTTCTATAATTCACCCCTCCACTTT
CAWSPDRFYNSPLHF
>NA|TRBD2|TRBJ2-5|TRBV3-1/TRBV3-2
TGTGCCAGCAGCCAAGTCTCAGCGGGAGTGTTGGGTGGAGAGACCCAGTACTTC
CASSQVSAGVLGGETQYF
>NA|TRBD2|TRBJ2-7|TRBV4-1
TGCGCCAGCAGCCACCCTTGGACGGGGGGATCCTACGAGCAGTACTTC
CASSHPWTGGSYEQYF
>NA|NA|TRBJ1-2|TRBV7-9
TGTGCCAGCAGCTTCGATAGGGTGAATGGCTACACCTTC
CASSFDRVNGYTF
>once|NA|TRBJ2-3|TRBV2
TGTGCCAGCAATCGGGGCAGTGGGGGACCTCGGGCAGATACGCAGTATTTT
CASNRGSGGPRADTQYF
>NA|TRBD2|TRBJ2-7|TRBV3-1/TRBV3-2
TGTGCCAGCAGCCAACATCCACTAGCGGGGGGATTAGAGCAGTACTTC
CASSQHPLAGGLEQYF
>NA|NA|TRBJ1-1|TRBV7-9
TGTGCCAGCAGAACACAGGTAGAAGCTTTCTTT
CASRTQVEAFF
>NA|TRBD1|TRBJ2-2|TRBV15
TGTGCCACCAGCAGGGGGGACAGCCTCACGGGCGGGGAGCTGTTTTTT
CATSRGDSLTGGELFF
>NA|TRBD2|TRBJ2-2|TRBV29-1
TGCAGCGTTGCCCCTAGCGGGAGAATCACCGGGGAGCTGTTTTTT
CSVAPSGRITGELFF
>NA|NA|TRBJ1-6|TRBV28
TGTGCCAGCAGTTCCCCCAAGGGCCGTAAATCACCCCTCCACTTT
CASSSPKGRKSPLHF
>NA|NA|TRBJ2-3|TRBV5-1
TGCGCCAGCAGCTTGGGGGCAAGCCACACAGATACGCAGTATTTT
CASSLGASHTDTQYF
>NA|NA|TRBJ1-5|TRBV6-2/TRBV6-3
TGTGCCAGCAGTTACTCGAAGGGGACTAACAATCAGCCCCAGCATTTT
CASSYSKGTNNQPQHF
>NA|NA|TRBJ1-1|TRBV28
TGTGCCAGCAGTTTATGGGGGGCAGGCCCCCGGGGCACTGAAGCTTTCTTT
CASSLWGAGPRGTEAFF
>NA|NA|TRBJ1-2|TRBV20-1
TGCAGTGCTAGAGTAATGGGTGGCTACACCTTC
CSARVMGGYTF
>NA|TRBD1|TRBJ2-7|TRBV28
TGTGCCAGCAGCCTCACCGCGACAGGGGATAACTACGAGCAGTACTTC
CASSLTATGDNYEQYF
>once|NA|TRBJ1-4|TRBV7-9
TGTGCCAGCAGCTTAGAGGCAATCCTAAGTAGGGAAAAACTGTTTTTT
CASSLEAILSREKLFF
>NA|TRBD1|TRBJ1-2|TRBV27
TGTGCCAGCAGTTACGGGGGACAGGGGAGTTATGGCTACACCTTC
CASSYGGQGSYGYTF
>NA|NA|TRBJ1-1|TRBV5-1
TGCGCCAGCAAAGAACCGGACCAAGCCAATTCGAACGCTGAAGCTTTCTTT
CASKEPDQANSNAEAFF
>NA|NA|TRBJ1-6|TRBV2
TGTGCCAGCATGGGGACATATCCCTCGCCCCTCCACTTT
CASMGTYPSPLHF
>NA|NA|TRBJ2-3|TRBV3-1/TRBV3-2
TGTGCCAGCAGCGCCACCAGGGATACGCAGTATTTT
CASSATRDTQYF
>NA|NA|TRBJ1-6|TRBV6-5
TGTGCCAGCCTCCACGGACAGACTAATTCACCCCTCCACTTT
CASLHGQTNSPLHF
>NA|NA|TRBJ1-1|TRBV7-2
TGTGCCAGCAGCCCCTCCAGGGGCACTGAAGCTTTCTTT
CASSPSRGTEAFF
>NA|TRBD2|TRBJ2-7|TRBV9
TGTGCCAGCAGCGTTGGACTAGCGGGAGGCAATTACGAGCAGTACTTC
CASSVGLAGGNYEQYF
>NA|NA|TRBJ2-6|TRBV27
TGTGCCAGCACACAGGGAAAACCCCTCGGGGCCAACGTCCTGACTTTC
CASTQGKPLGANVLTF
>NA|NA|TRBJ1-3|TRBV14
TGTGCCAGCAGCCCCGACGAGGGCACCATATATTTT
CASSPDEGTIYF
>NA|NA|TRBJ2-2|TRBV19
TGTGCCAGTATCGGTGCACGGAACACCGGGGAGCTGTTTTTT
CASIGARNTGELFF
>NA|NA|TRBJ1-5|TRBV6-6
TGTGCCAGCAGTGTGAGCAGGGTGAATCAGCCCCAGCATTTT
CASSVSRVNQPQHF
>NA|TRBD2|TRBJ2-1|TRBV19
TGTGCCAGTAGGGGACTAGCGGGGGCCTCATACAATGAGCAGTTCTTC
CASRGLAGASYNEQFF
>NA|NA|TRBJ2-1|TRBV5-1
TGCGCCAGCAGCGACACCGTGGGGTACGATGAGCAGTTCTTC
CASSDTVGYDEQFF
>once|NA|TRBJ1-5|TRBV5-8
TGTGCCAGCAGCCTATACAATCAGCCCCAGCATTTT
CASSLYNQPQHF
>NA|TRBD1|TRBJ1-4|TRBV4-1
TGCGCCAGCAGCCCAGATCCGGGACAGGGGTGGGAAAAACTGTTTTTT
CASSPDPGQGWEKLFF
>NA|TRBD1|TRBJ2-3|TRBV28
TGTGCCAGCAGATCTCCGGGACAGGGGGCAGATACGCAGTATTTT
CASRSPGQGADTQYF
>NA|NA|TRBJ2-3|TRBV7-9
TGTGCCAGCAGCTTAAACCCCGATACGCAGTATTTT
CASSLNPDTQYF
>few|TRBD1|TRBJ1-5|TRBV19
TGTGCCAGTAGTATTGGGGACAGTTATCAGCCCCAGCATTTT
CASSIGDSYQPQHF
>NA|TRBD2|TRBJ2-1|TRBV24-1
TGTGCCACCAGTGATTTGCAGATCGGGGGGGGCGAGCAGTTCTTC
CATSDLQIGGGEQFF
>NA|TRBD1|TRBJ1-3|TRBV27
TGTGCCAGCAGTTCTGGACAGGGCCCCCTCTCTGGAAACACCATATATTTT
CASSSGQGPLSGNTIYF
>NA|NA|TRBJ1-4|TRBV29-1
TGCAGCGTTTGGACAGTGAATAATGAAAAACTGTTTTTT
CSVWTVNNEKLFF
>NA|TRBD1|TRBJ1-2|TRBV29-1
TGCAGCGTCGGGACAGATGGTCTCTATGGCTACACCTTC
CSVGTDGLYGYTF
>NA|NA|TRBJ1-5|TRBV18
TGTGCCAGCTCACCAGATAGACAGAGAGTTCAGCCCCAGCATTTT
CASSPDRQRVQPQHF
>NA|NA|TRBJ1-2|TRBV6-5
TGTGCCAGCAGCTCCGGGATCTACTATGGCTACACCTTC
CASSSGIYYGYTF
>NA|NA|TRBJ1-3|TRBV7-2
TGTGCCAGCAGGGAACTAAAGGGGAGGCGAGGCGGAAACACCATATATTTT
CASRELKGRRGGNTIYF